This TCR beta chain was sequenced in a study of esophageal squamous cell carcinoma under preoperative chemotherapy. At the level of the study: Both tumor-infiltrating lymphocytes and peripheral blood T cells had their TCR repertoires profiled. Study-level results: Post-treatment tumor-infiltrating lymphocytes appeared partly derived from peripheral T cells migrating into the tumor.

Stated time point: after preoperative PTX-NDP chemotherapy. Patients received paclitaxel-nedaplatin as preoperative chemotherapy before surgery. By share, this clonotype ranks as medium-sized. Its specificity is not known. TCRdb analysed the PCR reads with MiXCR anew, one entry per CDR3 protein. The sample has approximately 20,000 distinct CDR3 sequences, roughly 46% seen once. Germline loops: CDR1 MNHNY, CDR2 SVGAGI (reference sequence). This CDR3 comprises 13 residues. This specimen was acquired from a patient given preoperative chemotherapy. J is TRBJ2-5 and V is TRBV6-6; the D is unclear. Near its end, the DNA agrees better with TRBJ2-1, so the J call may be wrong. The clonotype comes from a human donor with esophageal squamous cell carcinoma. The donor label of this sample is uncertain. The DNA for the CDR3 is TGTGCCAGCAGTTACGACACTCTCGAGACCCAGTTCTTC. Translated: CASSYDTLETQFF.